Below, 10 T cell receptor beta chains from the same sample are listed, as sequenced in a study of beta chain features in type 1 diabetes. Their antigens are not known. Investigators reverse transcribed all isolated RNA, so they sequenced expressed TCRB transcripts. Profiling relied on immunoSEQ multiplex PCR, and the TCRdb table lists in-frame clones only, not all of them. The sample has fewer than 450,000 clones; approximately 15% are singletons. Study-level results: Shorter TCRB CDR3s, moderately but significantly so, marked every one of the four CD4+ subsets in Type 1 diabetes patients.

Material: naive CD4+ T cells from blood. The receptors were gathered from a young woman with type 1 diabetes.

The CDR3 DNA reads as TGTGCCAGCAGTCCCATGACCCGGTTCGGGGGGGCCTACGAGCAGTACTTC. Protein: CASSPMTRFGGAYEQYF. The chain carries TRBV27 and TRBJ2-7; TRBD2 matches 8 bases. The ends lost 5 bases at V and 2 bases at J; junction bases unmatched: 14. Germline assignment: CDR1 MNHEY and CDR2 SMNVEV (reference sequence). The CDR3 totals 17 residues.

The chain is built from TRBV5-5 and TRBJ1-2; D is undetermined. Germline lookup yields CDR1 SGHKS and CDR2 YYEKEE (reference sequence). Between the trimmed V and J ends, which lost 2 bases and 2 bases, there was a span of 13 bases. This CDR3 region has 15 residues. DNA for the CDR3: TGTGCCAGCAGCTTAACCCCCGAGGAGAACTATGGCTACACCTTC. Protein sequence: CASSLTPEENYGYTF.

This clone showed up just a few times. The chain has TRBV7-2 and TRBJ2-7; TRBD2 might be the D (6 bases). This CDR3 contains 15 residues. Trimming took off 4 bases at V and 6 bases at J, with 19 bases between the two ends. CDR1 SGHTA and CDR2 FQGNSA come from the germline V gene. The CDR3 DNA follows: TGTGCCAGCAGCTCGGCGGAGGGCCAGAGCTGCGAGCAGTACTTC. It specifies CASSSAEGQSCEQYF.

The V call is TRBV6-5, the J call TRBJ2-2; TRBD2 aligns across 8 bases. The V and J ends lost 5 bases and 7 bases, in that order; junction bases with no gene match: 6. The CDR3 has 14 residues. Germline V gene sequence: CDR1 MNHEY, CDR2 SVGAGI. CDR3 loop: CASSQRETGGELFF. The CDR3 DNA reads as TGTGCCAGCAGTCAGCGGGAGACGGGCGGGGAGCTGTTTTTT.

This clone was picked up a small number of times. The CDR3 DNA sequence: TGTGCCTGGAGCCGGGACACCTACAATGAGCAGTTCTTC. Amino acids: CAWSRDTYNEQFF. The chain is built from TRBV30 and TRBJ2-1; a possible D gene is TRBD1 (6 bases). Germline CDR1 GTSNPN, CDR2 SVGIG (reference sequence). The ends were cut back, 3 bases at V and 2 bases at J, with 8 bases in the middle. The CDR3 is made up of 13 amino acids.

The chain uses TRBV2 and TRBJ2-3, with 12 bases lining up with TRBD2. Germline lookup yields CDR1 SNHLY and CDR2 FYNNEI. V lost 1 base, J lost 6 bases, and 5 bases stayed unmatched. CDR3 length: 16 amino acids. In nucleotides, the CDR3 is TGTGCCAGCAGTGAAGGGACTAGCGGGGTTCGCGATACGCAGTATTTT. It yields the protein CASSEGTSGVRDTQYF.

V and J are TRBV9 and TRBJ1-5; weak D call: TRBD1 (6 bases). The CDR3 is made up of 15 amino acids. CDR1 and CDR2 (germline): SGDLS, YYNGEE. V lost 0 bases and J 4 bases, leaving 11 bases between the germline ends. CDR3 bases: TGTGCCAGCAGCGTAGATGCAGGGGAAAATCAGCCCCAGCATTTT. Residues: CASSVDAGENQPQHF.

This chain connects TRBV5-4 to TRBJ2-5, with D possibly matching TRBD1 (5 bases). Deletions cut 5 bases from V and 0 bases from J, with 11 bases between. The CDR3 contains 14 residues. Germline V gives CDR1 SGHNT, CDR2 YYREEE (reference sequence). CDR3 residues: CASSSTGNQETQYF. The CDR3 DNA reads as TGTGCCAGCAGTTCTACAGGCAACCAAGAGACCCAGTACTTC.

V is TRBV27 and J is TRBJ2-7; D is perhaps TRBD2 (5 bases). Per the germline V gene, CDR1 is MNHEY and CDR2 is SMNVEV (reference sequence). V dropped 2 bases and J dropped 0 bases, with 8 bases sitting between them. This CDR3 has 14 residues. In nucleotides, the CDR3 is TGTGCCAGCAGTTTAACTCGGGACTCCTACGAGCAGTACTTC. It is translated as CASSLTRDSYEQYF.

This clone was detected a few times. V and J are TRBV28 and TRBJ2-7, with TRBD2 matching over 7 bases. The V gene end was trimmed by 10 bases and the J gene end by 6 bases; junction bases not matched to a gene: 15. This CDR3 is built from 14 residues. Germline CDR1 is MDHEN and CDR2 is SYDVKM. CDR3 protein: CATHRWGGTREQYF. The CDR3 region has the DNA TGTGCCACCCACCGCTGGGGGGGTACCCGCGAGCAGTACTTC.